This T cell receptor beta chain was sequenced in a study of spatial heterogeneity in lung cancer. Study-level findings and limits: Ubiquitous expanded tumor TCRs appeared in blood more at resection than follow-up.

The time point: sample taken at primary tumor resection. Whole RNA from tumor, nontumor lung or frozen PBMC was sequenced unsorted. Trimming left V 6 bases short and J 4 bases short, with 16 bases between. The CDR3 length is 15 residues. In its sample, this clonotype was seen many times. Antigen specificity is unknown. Single TCR cDNA molecules each had their own unique molecular identifier. TCRdb redid the calling of the 5' RACE reads with MiXCR, one entry per CDR3 protein. The sample consists of 20,000 to 25,000 distinct CDR3 sequences, about 4.6% of them appearing once. The starting material was PBMCs, obtained at surgery. The TCR sequence derives from a male donor with early-stage non-small cell lung cancer. This chain uses TRBV12-3 or TRBV12-4 with TRBJ2-1, with D tentatively TRBD1 (5 bases). CDR3 nucleotides: TGTGCCAGCAGAAAAACAGGTGTTATTTACAATGAGCAGTTCTTC. It is translated as CASRKTGVIYNEQFF.